Listed below are T cell receptor beta chains from one sample, sequenced in a study of CD8 T cells in Susac syndrome. TCRdb redid the calling of the immunoSEQ multiplex PCR reads with MiXCR, one entry per CDR3 protein. The data contain approximately 160,000 distinct CDR3 sequences, roughly 94% of them singletons. The sample taken for sequencing was CD4+ T cells from PBMCs. Receptors were obtained from a human donor with multiple sclerosis. The CDR3 runs from the conserved cysteine through the conserved F or W. The order of the fields is V gene, J gene, clone size, D gene, CDR3 protein, CDR3 DNA. The D gene is left open where the match is weak. Clone size appears in some rows only: once, few, many, or a class for an expanded clone.

V gene: TRBV10-3
J gene: TRBJ2-2
clone size: -
D gene: -
CDR3 protein: CAGARGVTGELFF
CDR3 DNA: TGTGCCGGGGCCAGGGGAGTAACCGGGGAGCTGTTTTTT

V gene: TRBV6-6
J gene: TRBJ1-2
clone size: -
D gene: -
CDR3 protein: CASTPDRTYGYTF
CDR3 DNA: TGTGCCAGCACCCCGGACAGAACTTATGGCTACACCTTC

V gene: TRBV19
J gene: TRBJ1-2
clone size: -
D gene: -
CDR3 protein: CASTDRYPYGYTF
CDR3 DNA: TGTGCCAGCACTGACCGCTACCCCTATGGCTACACCTTC

V gene: TRBV20-1
J gene: TRBJ2-1
clone size: -
D gene: TRBD2
CDR3 protein: CSAGGSGTSGIEQFF
CDR3 DNA: TGCAGTGCTGGGGGATCCGGGACTAGCGGGATTGAGCAGTTCTTC

V gene: TRBV20-1
J gene: TRBJ2-1
clone size: -
D gene: TRBD2
CDR3 protein: CSARDSGRAVNEQFF
CDR3 DNA: TGCAGTGCTAGAGATAGCGGGAGGGCCGTTAATGAGCAGTTCTTC

V gene: TRBV3-1
J gene: TRBJ2-7
clone size: -
D gene: -
CDR3 protein: CASSQRGPQEQYF
CDR3 DNA: TGTGCCAGCAGCCAACGGGGGCCGCAAGAGCAGTACTTC

V gene: TRBV6-5
J gene: TRBJ1-2
clone size: -
D gene: -
CDR3 protein: CASSTQGLDYTF
CDR3 DNA: TGTGCCAGCAGTACCCAGGGATTGGACTACACCTTC

V gene: TRBV6-2/TRBV6-3
J gene: TRBJ2-7
clone size: once
D gene: -
CDR3 protein: CASSYSYSLSYEQYF
CDR3 DNA: TGTGCCAGCAGTTACTCGTACAGCCTCTCCTACGAGCAGTACTTC

V gene: TRBV11-2
J gene: TRBJ1-2
clone size: -
D gene: -
CDR3 protein: CASSLMSGGYTF
CDR3 DNA: TGTGCCAGCAGCTTAATGTCCGGTGGCTACACCTTC

V gene: TRBV20-1
J gene: TRBJ2-5
clone size: -
D gene: -
CDR3 protein: CSARTTVQETQYF
CDR3 DNA: TGCAGTGCTAGGACGACAGTCCAAGAGACCCAGTACTTC

V gene: TRBV2
J gene: TRBJ1-1
clone size: once
D gene: -
CDR3 protein: CASSENTGRGRTFF
CDR3 DNA: TGTGCCAGCAGTGAAAATACCGGCAGGGGAAGGACTTTCTTT

V gene: TRBV6-9
J gene: TRBJ2-5
clone size: once
D gene: TRBD1
CDR3 protein: CASSWEPGQGETQYF
CDR3 DNA: TGTGCCAGCAGTTGGGAACCGGGACAGGGTGAGACCCAGTACTTC

V gene: TRBV29-1
J gene: TRBJ1-1
clone size: once
D gene: TRBD1
CDR3 protein: CSGISGTDAFF
CDR3 DNA: TGCAGCGGTATCTCCGGGACAGACGCTTTCTTT

V gene: TRBV5-4
J gene: TRBJ2-1
clone size: -
D gene: TRBD1
CDR3 protein: CASSETGDAYNEQFF
CDR3 DNA: TGTGCCAGCAGCGAGACAGGGGATGCCTACAATGAGCAGTTCTTC

V gene: TRBV18
J gene: TRBJ1-2
clone size: -
D gene: -
CDR3 protein: CASSPWTRYGYTF
CDR3 DNA: TGTGCCAGCTCACCCTGGACCCGCTATGGCTACACCTTC

V gene: TRBV12-3/TRBV12-4
J gene: TRBJ2-5
clone size: -
D gene: -
CDR3 protein: CASSLNLEGLETQYF
CDR3 DNA: TGTGCCAGCAGTTTGAATCTTGAGGGATTGGAGACCCAGTACTTC

V gene: TRBV12-3/TRBV12-4
J gene: TRBJ2-2
clone size: -
D gene: -
CDR3 protein: CASRTGLRLEYWTGELFF
CDR3 DNA: TGTGCCAGCAGGACTGGACTTAGATTGGAGTATTGGACCGGGGAGCTGTTTTTT

V gene: TRBV29-1
J gene: TRBJ1-4
clone size: -
D gene: TRBD1
CDR3 protein: CSATGAPNEKLFF
CDR3 DNA: TGCAGCGCCACAGGGGCCCCTAATGAAAAACTGTTTTTT

V gene: TRBV7-9
J gene: TRBJ1-4
clone size: once
D gene: -
CDR3 protein: CASSFWGSANEKLFF
CDR3 DNA: TGTGCCAGCAGCTTCTGGGGGTCGGCTAATGAAAAACTGTTTTTT